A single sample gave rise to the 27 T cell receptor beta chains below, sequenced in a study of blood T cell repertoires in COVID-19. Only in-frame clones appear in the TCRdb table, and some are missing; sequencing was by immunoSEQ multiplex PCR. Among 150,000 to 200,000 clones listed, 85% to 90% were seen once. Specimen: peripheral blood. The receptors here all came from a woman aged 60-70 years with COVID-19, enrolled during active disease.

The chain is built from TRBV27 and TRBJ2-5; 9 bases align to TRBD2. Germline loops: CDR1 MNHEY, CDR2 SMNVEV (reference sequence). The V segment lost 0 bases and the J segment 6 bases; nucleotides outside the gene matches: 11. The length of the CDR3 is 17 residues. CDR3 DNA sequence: TGTGCCAGCAGTTTATCGGGTAGCGGGAGAAGGGGGAAGACCCAGTACTTC. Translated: CASSLSGSGRRGKTQYF.

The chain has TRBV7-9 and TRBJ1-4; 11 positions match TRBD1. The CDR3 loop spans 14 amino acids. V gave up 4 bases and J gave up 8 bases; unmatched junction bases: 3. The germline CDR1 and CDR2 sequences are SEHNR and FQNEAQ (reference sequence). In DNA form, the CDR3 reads TGTGCCAGCAGCTCAGGACAGGGGGCAGAAAAACTGTTTTTT. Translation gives CASSSGQGAEKLFF.

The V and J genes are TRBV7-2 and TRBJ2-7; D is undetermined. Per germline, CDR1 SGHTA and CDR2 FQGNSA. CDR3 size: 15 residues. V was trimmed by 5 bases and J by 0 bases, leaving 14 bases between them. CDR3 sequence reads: CASSPYFSLSYEQYF. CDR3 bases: TGTGCCAGCAGCCCTTACTTTAGCCTCTCCTACGAGCAGTACTTC.

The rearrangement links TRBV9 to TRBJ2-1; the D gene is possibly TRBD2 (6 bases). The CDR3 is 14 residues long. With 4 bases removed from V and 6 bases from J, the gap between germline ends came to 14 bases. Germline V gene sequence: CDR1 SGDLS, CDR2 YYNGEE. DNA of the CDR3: TGTGCCAGCAGCCCCGGGACTCCGATCAATGAGCAGTTCTTC. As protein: CASSPGTPINEQFF.

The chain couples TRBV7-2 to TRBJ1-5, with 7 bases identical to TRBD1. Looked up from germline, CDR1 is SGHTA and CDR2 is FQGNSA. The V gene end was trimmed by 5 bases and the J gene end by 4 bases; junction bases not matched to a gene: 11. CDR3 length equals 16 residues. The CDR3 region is CASSPETGYGNQPQHF. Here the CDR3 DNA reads TGTGCCAGCAGCCCCGAGACAGGGTACGGGAATCAGCCCCAGCATTTT. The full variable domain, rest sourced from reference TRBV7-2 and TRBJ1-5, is GAGVSQSPSNKVTEKGKDVELRCDPISGHTALYWYRQSLGQGLEFLIYFQGNSAPDKSGLPSDRFSAERTGGSVSTLTIQRTQQEDSAVYLCASSPETGYGNQPQHFGDGTRLSIL.

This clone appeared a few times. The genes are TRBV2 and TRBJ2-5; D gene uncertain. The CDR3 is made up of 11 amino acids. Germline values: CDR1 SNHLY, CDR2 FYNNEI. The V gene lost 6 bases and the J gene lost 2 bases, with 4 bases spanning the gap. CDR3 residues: CASSSQETQYF. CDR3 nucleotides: TGTGCCAGCAGCAGTCAAGAGACCCAGTACTTC.

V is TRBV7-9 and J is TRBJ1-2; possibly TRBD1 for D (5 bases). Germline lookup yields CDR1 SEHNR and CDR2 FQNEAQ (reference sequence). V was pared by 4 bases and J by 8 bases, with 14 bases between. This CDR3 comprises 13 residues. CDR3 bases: TGTGCCAGCAGCTGGACCCAGGGTAGAGGCTACACCTTC. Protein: CASSWTQGRGYTF.

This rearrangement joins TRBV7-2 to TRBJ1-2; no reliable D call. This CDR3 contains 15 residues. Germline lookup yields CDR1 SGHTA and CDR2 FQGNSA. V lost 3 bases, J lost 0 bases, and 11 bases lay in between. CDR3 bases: TGTGCCAGCAGCTTTTCCTCCAGAACTAACTATGGCTACACCTTC. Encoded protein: CASSFSSRTNYGYTF.

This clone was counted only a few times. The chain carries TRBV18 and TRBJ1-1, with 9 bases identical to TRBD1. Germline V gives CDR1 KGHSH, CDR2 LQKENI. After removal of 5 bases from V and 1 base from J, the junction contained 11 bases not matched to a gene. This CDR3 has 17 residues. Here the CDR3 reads CASSTIQGAQGNTEAFF. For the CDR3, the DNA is TGTGCCAGCTCAACAATACAGGGGGCGCAGGGGAACACTGAAGCTTTCTTT.

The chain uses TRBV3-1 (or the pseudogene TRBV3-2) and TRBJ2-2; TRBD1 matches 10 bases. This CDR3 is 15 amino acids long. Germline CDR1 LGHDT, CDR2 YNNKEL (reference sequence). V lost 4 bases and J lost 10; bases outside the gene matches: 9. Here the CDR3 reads CASSRDRGPGVELFF. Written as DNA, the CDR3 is TGTGCCAGCAGCCGGGACAGGGGCCCGGGAGTGGAGCTGTTTTTT.

The CDR3 DNA reads TGCGCCAGCAGCCAAGGACCCGGAGGACTTTCCTACGAGCAGTACTTC. Translating it yields CASSQGPGGLSYEQYF. This chain joins TRBV4-3 and TRBJ2-7, with D possibly TRBD2 on 5 matching bases. Germline V CDR1 and CDR2: LGHNA, YSLEER. Trimming stripped 1 base from V and 1 base from J, with 14 bases between. CDR3 length: 16 residues.

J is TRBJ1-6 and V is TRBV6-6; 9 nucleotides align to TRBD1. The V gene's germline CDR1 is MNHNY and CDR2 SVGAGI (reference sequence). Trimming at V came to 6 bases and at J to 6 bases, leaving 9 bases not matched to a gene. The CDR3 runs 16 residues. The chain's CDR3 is CASRNPGQGSNSPLHF. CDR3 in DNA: TGTGCCAGCAGAAACCCGGGACAGGGTTCTAATTCACCCCTCCACTTT.

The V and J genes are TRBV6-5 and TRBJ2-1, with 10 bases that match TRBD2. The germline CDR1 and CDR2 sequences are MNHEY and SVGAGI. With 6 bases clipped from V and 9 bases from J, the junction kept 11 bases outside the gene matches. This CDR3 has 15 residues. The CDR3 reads CASRYPGTSVAEQFF. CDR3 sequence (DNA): TGTGCCAGCAGGTACCCGGGGACTAGCGTAGCTGAGCAGTTCTTC.

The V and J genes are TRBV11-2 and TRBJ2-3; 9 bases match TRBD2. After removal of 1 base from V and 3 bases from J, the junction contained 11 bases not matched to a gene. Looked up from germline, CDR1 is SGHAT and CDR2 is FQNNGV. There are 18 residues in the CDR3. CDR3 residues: CASSLVRGGRAGTDTQYF. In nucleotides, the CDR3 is TGTGCCAGCAGCTTAGTTAGGGGCGGGAGGGCCGGAACAGATACGCAGTATTTT.

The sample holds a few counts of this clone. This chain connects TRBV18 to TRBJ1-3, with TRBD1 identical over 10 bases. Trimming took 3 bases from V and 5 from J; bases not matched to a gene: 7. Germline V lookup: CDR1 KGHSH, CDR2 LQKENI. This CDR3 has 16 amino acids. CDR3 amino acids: CASSPDRGVTRNTIYF. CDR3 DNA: TGTGCCAGCTCACCGGACAGGGGGGTAACTCGAAACACCATATATTTT.

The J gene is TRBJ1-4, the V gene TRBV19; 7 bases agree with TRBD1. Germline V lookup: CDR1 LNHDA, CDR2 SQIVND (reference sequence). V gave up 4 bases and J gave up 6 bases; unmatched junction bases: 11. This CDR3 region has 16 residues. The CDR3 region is CASSRQGRNVYEKLFF. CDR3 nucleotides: TGTGCCAGTAGTAGACAGGGAAGGAACGTATATGAAAAACTGTTTTTT.

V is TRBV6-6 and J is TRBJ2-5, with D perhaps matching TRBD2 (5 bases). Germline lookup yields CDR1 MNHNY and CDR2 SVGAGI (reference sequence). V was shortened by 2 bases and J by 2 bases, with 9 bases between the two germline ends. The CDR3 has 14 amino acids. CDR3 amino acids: CASSYSRTQETQYF. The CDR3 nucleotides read TGTGCCAGCAGTTACAGTCGGACTCAAGAGACCCAGTACTTC.

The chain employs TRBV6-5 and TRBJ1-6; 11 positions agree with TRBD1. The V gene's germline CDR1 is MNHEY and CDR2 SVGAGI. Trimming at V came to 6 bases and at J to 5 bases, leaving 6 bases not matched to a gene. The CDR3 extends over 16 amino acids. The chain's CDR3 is CASSYGTGGNNSPLHF. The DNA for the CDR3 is TGTGCCAGCAGCTACGGGACAGGGGGGAATAATTCACCCCTCCACTTT.

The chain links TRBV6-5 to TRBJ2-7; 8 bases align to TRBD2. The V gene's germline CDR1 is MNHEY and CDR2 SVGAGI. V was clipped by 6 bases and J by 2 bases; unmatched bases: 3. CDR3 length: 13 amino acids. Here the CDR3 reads CASSEREPYEQYF. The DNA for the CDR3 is TGTGCCAGCAGCGAGCGGGAGCCCTACGAGCAGTACTTC.

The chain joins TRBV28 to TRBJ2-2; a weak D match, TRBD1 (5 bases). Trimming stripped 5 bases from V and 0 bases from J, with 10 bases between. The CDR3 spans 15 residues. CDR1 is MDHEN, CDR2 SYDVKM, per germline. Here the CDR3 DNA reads TGTGCCAGCAGTCCGCAGGGCTCGAACACCGGGGAGCTGTTTTTT. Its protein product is CASSPQGSNTGELFF.

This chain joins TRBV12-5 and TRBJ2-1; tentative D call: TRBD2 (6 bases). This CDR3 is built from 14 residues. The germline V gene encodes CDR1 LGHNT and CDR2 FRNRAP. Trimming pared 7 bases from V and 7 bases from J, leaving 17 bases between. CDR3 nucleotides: TGTGCTAGTGCGGGACTTTCTAAAGAGAATGAGCAGTTCTTC. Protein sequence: CASAGLSKENEQFF.

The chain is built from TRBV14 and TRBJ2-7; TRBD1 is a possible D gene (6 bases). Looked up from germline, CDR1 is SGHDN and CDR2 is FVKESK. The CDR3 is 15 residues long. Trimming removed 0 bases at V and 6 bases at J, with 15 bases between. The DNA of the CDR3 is TGTGCCAGCAGCCAAGACGCAGGGGTGCTACGCGAGCAGTACTTC. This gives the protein CASSQDAGVLREQYF.

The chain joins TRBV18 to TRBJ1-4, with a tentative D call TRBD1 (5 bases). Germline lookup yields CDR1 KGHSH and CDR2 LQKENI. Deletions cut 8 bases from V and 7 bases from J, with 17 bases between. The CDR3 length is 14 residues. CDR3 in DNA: TGTGCCAGCCCTTCGGACAAAGGTGGTGAAAAACTGTTTTTT. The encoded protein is CASPSDKGGEKLFF.

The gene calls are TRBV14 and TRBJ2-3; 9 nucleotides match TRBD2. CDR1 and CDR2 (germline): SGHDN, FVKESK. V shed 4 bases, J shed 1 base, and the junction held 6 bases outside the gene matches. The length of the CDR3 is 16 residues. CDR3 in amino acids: CASSPIRGRGTDTQYF. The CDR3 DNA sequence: TGTGCCAGCAGCCCGATTCGCGGGAGGGGCACAGATACGCAGTATTTT.

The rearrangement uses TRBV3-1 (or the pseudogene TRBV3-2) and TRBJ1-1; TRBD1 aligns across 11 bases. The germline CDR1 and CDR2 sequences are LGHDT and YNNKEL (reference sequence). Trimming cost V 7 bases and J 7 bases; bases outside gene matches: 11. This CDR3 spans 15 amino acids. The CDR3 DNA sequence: TGTGCCAGCAAAGGGACAGGGGGAAAAAATTGTGAAGCTTTCTTT. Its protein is CASKGTGGKNCEAFF.

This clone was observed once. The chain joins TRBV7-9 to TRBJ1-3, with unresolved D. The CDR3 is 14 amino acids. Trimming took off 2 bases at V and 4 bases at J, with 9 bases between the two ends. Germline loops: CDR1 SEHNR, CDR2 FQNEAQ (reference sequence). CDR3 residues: CASSLIGGGNTIYF. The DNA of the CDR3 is TGTGCCAGCAGCTTAATAGGCGGGGGAAACACCATATATTTT.

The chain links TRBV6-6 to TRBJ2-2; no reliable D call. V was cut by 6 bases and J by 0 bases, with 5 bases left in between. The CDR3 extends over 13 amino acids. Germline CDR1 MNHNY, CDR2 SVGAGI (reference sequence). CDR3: CASRIANTGELFF. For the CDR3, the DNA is TGTGCCAGCAGGATAGCGAACACCGGGGAGCTGTTTTTT.